Listed here are 13 T cell receptor beta chains from one sample, sequenced in a study of blood T cell repertoires in COVID-19. Profiled with immunoSEQ multiplex PCR; TCRdb holds only in-frame clones, not every one. The sample has about 300,000 clones, approximately 91% seen once. Sequenced input: PBMCs or T cells enriched from blood (not recorded which). The source of these receptors is a man between 60 and 70 years old who had recovered from COVID-19.

The chain uses TRBV28 and TRBJ1-6, with TRBD1 matching over 11 bases. CDR3 length equals 14 residues. Germline-derived CDR1 and CDR2 are MDHEN and SYDVKM. V was pared by 4 bases and J by 10 bases, with 3 bases of the junction left unmatched. The CDR3 region is CASSYRDRGSPLHF. In nucleotides, the CDR3 is TGTGCCAGCAGTTATAGGGACAGGGGGTCACCCCTCCACTTT.

The chain couples TRBV5-1 to TRBJ1-1, with D unresolved. Germline V gives CDR1 SGHRS, CDR2 YFSETQ. The V gene lost 4 bases and the J gene lost 0 bases, with 7 bases spanning the gap. The CDR3 extends over 13 amino acids. The chain's CDR3 is CASSTSVNTEAFF. CDR3 DNA sequence: TGCGCCAGCAGCACCAGCGTGAACACTGAAGCTTTCTTT.

The V gene is TRBV3-1 (or the pseudogene TRBV3-2), the J gene TRBJ2-1; D may be TRBD2 (5 bases). The V gene's germline CDR1 is LGHDT and CDR2 YNNKEL (reference sequence). This CDR3 is built from 15 residues. With 4 bases removed from V and 9 bases from J, the gap between germline ends came to 19 bases. DNA of the CDR3: TGTGCCAGCAGCCCCGGCGGTCGGGGTAGCAGTGAGCAGTTCTTC. Protein: CASSPGGRGSSEQFF.

This clone was detected only a few times. The chain joins TRBV29-1 to TRBJ2-1, with 13 bases fitting TRBD2. The CDR3 sequence is 16 residues long. V lost 3 bases to trimming and J lost 6 bases; unmatched junction nucleotides: 8. The germline V gene encodes CDR1 SQVTM and CDR2 ANQGSEA. The CDR3 loop is CSVDDTSGRVGNEQFF. In DNA, the CDR3 is TGCAGCGTTGACGACACTAGCGGGAGGGTGGGCAATGAGCAGTTCTTC.

The DNA for the CDR3 is TGTGCCAGCAGCTTAACAGGGGAGGCTGGCTACACCTTC. It yields the protein CASSLTGEAGYTF. V is TRBV7-3 and J is TRBJ1-2; perhaps TRBD1 as D (5 bases). V was trimmed by 0 bases and J by 7 bases, leaving 9 bases between them. The CDR3 extends over 13 amino acids. CDR1 SGHTA and CDR2 FQGTGA come from the germline V gene.

The chain employs TRBV7-9 and TRBJ2-7; a weak D match, TRBD2 (6 bases). Germline V gene lookup returns CDR1 SEHNR and CDR2 FQNEAQ (reference sequence). Trimming took off 8 bases at V and 5 bases at J, with 22 bases between the two ends. This CDR3 has 15 residues. In DNA, the CDR3 is TGTGCCAGCGGAATTCCCCGGGGGTTGTTTGACGAGCAGTACTTC. This translates into CASGIPRGLFDEQYF.

The genes are TRBV6-2 or TRBV6-3 and TRBJ2-7; 9 bases are shared with TRBD1. The ends lost 6 bases at V and 2 bases at J; junction bases unmatched: 8. CDR1 and CDR2 (germline): MNHEY, SVGEGT. There are 15 residues in the CDR3. CDR3 bases: TGTGCCAGCAGCCCACGACAGGGGGGCACCTACGAGCAGTACTTC. This codes for CASSPRQGGTYEQYF.

The J gene is TRBJ2-1, the V gene TRBV19, with 14 bases that match TRBD2. Germline trimming cut 5 bases from V and 0 bases from J; bases unmatched to any gene: 9. This CDR3 is 19 amino acids long. Germline-derived CDR1 and CDR2 are LNHDA and SQIVND (reference sequence). The CDR3, as DNA: TGTGCCAGTAGTCCGGGACTAGCGGGAGCCCCCAGCTCCTACAATGAGCAGTTCTTC. Its translation: CASSPGLAGAPSSYNEQFF.

The V and J genes are TRBV5-1 and TRBJ2-3, with TRBD2 identical over 7 bases. CDR3 size: 16 residues. Germline-derived CDR1 and CDR2 are SGHRS and YFSETQ. V was pared by 3 bases and J by 5 bases, with 12 bases of the junction left unmatched. The CDR3 loop is CASSSRLADEIDTQYF. CDR3 bases: TGCGCCAGCAGCTCCCGCCTAGCGGACGAGATAGATACGCAGTATTTT.

The chain uses TRBV5-1 and TRBJ1-4, with TRBD1 matching 9 bases. With V trimmed by 7 bases and J by 5 bases, 6 bases remained unmatched. CDR1 and CDR2 (germline): SGHRS, YFSETQ. The CDR3 has 14 residues. For the CDR3, the DNA is TGCGCCAGCGGGACAGGGCCCTCCAATGAAAAACTGTTTTTT. This codes for CASGTGPSNEKLFF.

The rearrangement links TRBV15 to TRBJ2-3, with D perhaps TRBD2 (5 bases). The CDR3 is made up of 18 amino acids. Per the germline V gene, CDR1 is LNHNV and CDR2 is YYDKDF (reference sequence). With 0 bases removed from V and 0 bases from J, the gap between germline ends came to 16 bases. Written as DNA, the CDR3 is TGTGCCACCAGCAGAGAGCCCCCCGGAGGCGGGAGCACAGATACGCAGTATTTT. It is translated as CATSREPPGGGSTDTQYF.

The genes are TRBV4-3 and TRBJ2-3, with a tentative D call TRBD1 (5 bases). Trimming removed 4 bases from V and 0 bases from J, with 14 bases in between. Per germline, CDR1 LGHNA and CDR2 YSLEER. CDR3 length equals 16 residues. CDR3 sequence: CASSPRGGHSTDTQYF. CDR3 in DNA: TGCGCCAGCAGCCCCCGCGGCGGACATAGCACAGATACGCAGTATTTT.

CDR3 amino acids: CASSIDPGQHQPQHF. CDR3 sequence (DNA): TGTGCCAGCAGCATAGACCCGGGACAGCATCAGCCCCAGCATTTT. The gene calls are TRBV5-4 and TRBJ1-5, with TRBD1 matching 7 bases. Unmatched junction bases numbered 9, after V lost 4 bases and J lost 5 bases. The V gene's germline CDR1 is SGHNT and CDR2 YYREEE (reference sequence). CDR3 size: 15 residues.